The rows below give T cell receptor beta chains drawn from one sample of a study of T cells after yellow fever vaccination. Each CDR3 protein gets one entry after TCRdb re-called the 5' RACE reads with MiXCR. This table has some 500,000 distinct CDR3 sequences, approximately 13% appearing once. Specimen: PBMCs, collected on the day of the yellow fever booster vaccination. These receptors all come from a young man who received the YFV17D yellow fever vaccine. Each CDR3 is given with its conserved first and last residue. The order of the fields is J gene, V gene, D gene, clone size, CDR3 protein, CDR3 DNA. D genes are given only for firm matches. The size entry is marked missing in some rows and otherwise reads once, few, many or a size class.

TRBJ2-7 | TRBV19 | NA | NA | CASSSPTGTGYEQYF | TGTGCCAGTAGTTCCCCGACCGGGACTGGCTACGAGCAGTACTTC
TRBJ2-1 | TRBV4-3 | TRBD2 | few | CASSPGVGRALEQFF | TGCGCCAGCAGCCCTGGGGTCGGGAGGGCCCTTGAGCAGTTCTTC
TRBJ2-1 | TRBV11-2 | NA | few | CASSFQGEQFF | TGTGCCAGCAGCTTTCAGGGGGAGCAGTTCTTC
TRBJ2-2 | TRBV10-2 | TRBD2 | NA | CASSESSGSLMGELFF | TGCGCCAGCAGTGAGAGTAGCGGGAGCCTAATGGGGGAGCTGTTTTTT
TRBJ2-2 | TRBV7-2 | TRBD2 | NA | CASSQTSIGELFF | TGTGCCAGCAGCCAGACTAGCATCGGGGAGCTGTTTTTT
TRBJ1-1 | TRBV18 | NA | NA | CASSPAVDIAFF | TGTGCCAGCTCACCAGCGGTAGACATCGCTTTCTTT
TRBJ2-2 | TRBV20-1 | NA | many | CSASSRGELFF | TGCAGTGCTAGTTCCCGGGGTGAGCTGTTTTTT
TRBJ2-7 | TRBV7-8 | TRBD2 | NA | CASSLRMGSGSSYEQYF | TGTGCCAGCAGCTTAAGGATGGGTAGCGGGAGTTCCTACGAGCAGTACTTC
TRBJ1-4 | TRBV3-1 | NA | few | CASSQRQNEKLFF | TGTGCCAGCAGCCAAAGGCAGAATGAAAAACTGTTTTTT
TRBJ2-5 | TRBV5-1 | NA | few | CASSKNVRETQYF | TGCGCCAGCAGCAAAAACGTCCGGGAGACCCAGTACTTC
TRBJ2-7 | TRBV6-1 | TRBD1 | NA | CASTKSGTGTHEQYF | TGTGCCAGCACCAAGTCTGGGACAGGGACCCACGAGCAGTACTTC
TRBJ2-7 | TRBV5-1 | NA | few | CASSTLDGSYEQYF | TGCGCCAGCAGCACCTTGGACGGTTCCTACGAGCAGTACTTC
TRBJ2-3 | TRBV5-1 | NA | NA | CASSLDSTPRTQYF | TGCGCCAGCAGCTTGGACTCGACCCCACGTACGCAGTATTTT
TRBJ2-1 | TRBV24-1 | TRBD1 | NA | CATSDTDRAHNEQFF | TGTGCCACCAGTGATACGGACAGGGCCCACAATGAGCAGTTCTTC
TRBJ2-7 | TRBV12-3/TRBV12-4 | NA | few | CASSLGVATISYEQYF | TGTGCCAGCAGTTTGGGCGTAGCGACAATTTCTTACGAGCAGTACTTC
TRBJ2-5 | TRBV19 | TRBD2 | once | CASSTVRTSGSGGTQYF | TGTGCCAGTAGTACAGTCCGGACTAGCGGGAGTGGGGGGACCCAGTACTTC
TRBJ2-7 | TRBV27 | TRBD2 | few | CASSSLGTSGRSYF | TGTGCCAGCAGTTCCCTCGGGACTAGCGGGAGATCGTACTTC
TRBJ2-2 | TRBV6-1 | NA | many | CASSPSRINTGELFF | TGTGCCAGCAGTCCTAGTCGAATCAACACCGGGGAGCTGTTTTTT
TRBJ2-7 | TRBV5-6 | TRBD1 | few | CASSQGAGEQYF | TGTGCCAGCAGCCAGGGGGCTGGAGAGCAGTACTTC
TRBJ2-5 | TRBV6-2/TRBV6-3 | NA | NA | CASSYRRNQETQYF | TGTGCCAGCAGTTACCGCCGCAACCAAGAGACCCAGTACTTC
TRBJ2-3 | TRBV20-1 | NA | NA | CSATSSEKTTDTQYF | TGCAGTGCTACCTCTAGCGAAAAAACCACAGATACGCAGTATTTT
TRBJ2-1 | TRBV3-1 | NA | NA | CASSPPNPRPYNEQFF | TGTGCCAGCAGCCCCCCTAACCCTAGGCCCTACAATGAGCAGTTCTTC
TRBJ2-1 | TRBV11-2 | NA | NA | CASSSPLERRASYNEQFF | TGTGCCAGCAGCAGCCCTTTGGAGCGGAGAGCTTCCTACAATGAGCAGTTCTTC
TRBJ2-1 | TRBV5-1 | TRBD2 | NA | CASSSSGRGRPYNEQFF | TGCGCCAGCAGCTCTAGCGGGAGAGGCCGACCCTACAATGAGCAGTTCTTC
TRBJ2-5 | TRBV7-7 | NA | NA | CASTGAGQETQYF | TGTGCCAGCACCGGGGCAGGGCAAGAGACCCAGTACTTC
TRBJ2-7 | TRBV7-6 | NA | NA | CASSLREASGSDEQYF | TGTGCCAGCAGCCTACGGGAAGCCTCCGGGAGCGACGAGCAGTACTTC
TRBJ2-1 | TRBV7-9 | TRBD2 | NA | CASSRLAGGPKQFF | TGTGCCAGCAGCAGACTAGCGGGAGGGCCCAAGCAGTTCTTC
TRBJ2-3 | TRBV5-1 | TRBD1 | NA | CASALSTGVMDTQYF | TGCGCCAGCGCACTCTCGACAGGGGTTATGGATACGCAGTATTTT
TRBJ1-1 | TRBV19 | TRBD1 | many | CASKGPGQGASISSEAFF | TGTGCCAGTAAAGGTCCTGGACAGGGGGCGAGTATTTCTTCTGAAGCTTTCTTT
TRBJ2-7 | TRBV4-3 | TRBD2 | NA | CASSRTLSGSSYEQYF | TGCGCCAGCAGCCGAACCCTTAGCGGGAGCTCCTACGAGCAGTACTTC
TRBJ2-7 | TRBV11-1 | NA | few | CASSPGPTGSSYEQYF | TGTGCCAGCAGCCCAGGGCCAACGGGATCTAGTTACGAGCAGTACTTC
TRBJ2-3 | TRBV27 | TRBD1 | NA | CASSLISKGADTQYF | TGTGCCAGCAGTTTAATTAGCAAGGGGGCCGACACGCAGTATTTT
TRBJ2-1 | TRBV30 | TRBD2 | NA | CAWSMLAVYNEQFF | TGTGCCTGGAGTATGCTAGCGGTATACAATGAGCAGTTCTTC
TRBJ2-4 | TRBV6-6 | NA | NA | CASRTRQNIQYF | TGTGCCAGCAGAACTCGACAGAACATTCAGTACTTC
TRBJ2-7 | TRBV5-1 | TRBD2 | few | CASGGLAGSSYEQYF | TGCGCCAGCGGAGGACTAGCGGGCTCCTCCTACGAGCAGTACTTC
TRBJ1-2 | TRBV29-1 | TRBD1 | NA | CSVRAGGVYGYTF | TGCAGCGTTCGGGCAGGGGGCGTCTATGGCTACACCTTC
TRBJ2-7 | TRBV5-1 | TRBD1 | few | CASSLAPDRGSYEQYF | TGCGCCAGCAGCTTGGCCCCAGACAGGGGAAGCTACGAGCAGTACTTC
TRBJ2-1 | TRBV7-3 | NA | few | CASSLAAGLYNEQFF | TGTGCCAGCAGCTTAGCGGCGGGGTTATACAATGAGCAGTTCTTC
TRBJ2-1 | TRBV24-1 | NA | NA | CATSDRLGSSYNEQFF | TGTGCCACCAGTGATCGGCTGGGCAGCTCCTACAATGAGCAGTTCTTC
TRBJ1-2 | TRBV7-9 | NA | few | CASSYTDYGYTF | TGTGCCAGCAGCTACACAGACTATGGCTACACCTTC
TRBJ2-1 | TRBV10-3 | NA | few | CAISEHRLRYNEQFF | TGTGCCATCAGTGAACACAGGCTGAGGTACAATGAGCAGTTCTTC